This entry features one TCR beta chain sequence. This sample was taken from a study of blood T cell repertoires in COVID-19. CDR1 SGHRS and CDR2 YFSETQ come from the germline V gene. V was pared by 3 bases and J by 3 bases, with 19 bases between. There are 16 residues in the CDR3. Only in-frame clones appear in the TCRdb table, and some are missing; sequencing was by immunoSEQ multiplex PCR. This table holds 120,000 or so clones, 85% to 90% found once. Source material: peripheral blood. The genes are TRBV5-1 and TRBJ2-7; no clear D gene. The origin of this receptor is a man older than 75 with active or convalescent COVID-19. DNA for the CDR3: TGCGCCAGCAGCTCCCTTTTCCTCGGATCAGGCTACGAGCAGTACTTC. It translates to CASSSLFLGSGYEQYF.